This T cell receptor beta chain was sequenced in a study of spatial heterogeneity in lung cancer. Only a few counts were recorded for this clonotype. Specified time point: sample taken at primary tumor resection. Sequencing covered unsorted whole RNA taken from tumor, nontumor lung or frozen PBMC. V gave up 4 bases and J gave up 6 bases, with 19 bases separating them. The CDR3 loop spans 15 amino acids. CDR1 and CDR2 from the germline V gene are SGHVS and FNYEAQ. A unique molecular identifier was attached to every TCR cDNA molecule. TCRdb called the 5' RACE reads again in MiXCR, with one record for every CDR3 protein. The table shows about 45,000 distinct CDR3 sequences, with around 11% occurring only once.

The chain links TRBV7-6 to TRBJ2-7; tentative D call: TRBD2 (5 bases). The sequence was collected from a female donor with early-stage non-small cell lung cancer. This specimen was PBMCs, taken at surgery. The CDR3 DNA sequence: TGTGCCAGCAGCTCCCTTACGTCGGGGTTCCGCGAGCAGTACTTC. This codes for CASSSLTSGFREQYF.